This passage covers 26 T cell receptor beta chains from one sample sequenced in a study of blood T cell repertoires in COVID-19. The protocol was immunoSEQ multiplex PCR, while the TCRdb copy is restricted to in-frame clones and leaves out a portion. The repertoire holds around 450,000 clones, with roughly 87% as singletons. The sequencing sample was made of PBMCs or T cells enriched from blood (not recorded which). The receptors here all came from a young woman who had recovered from COVID-19.

This chain links TRBV6-5 with TRBJ2-1; D unresolved. Between the trimmed V and J ends, which lost 6 bases and 5 bases, there was a span of 11 bases. Per germline, CDR1 MNHEY and CDR2 SVGAGI. CDR3 length: 13 amino acids. CDR3 protein: CASRLRQDNEQFF. DNA for the CDR3: TGTGCCAGCAGGTTGCGTCAGGACAATGAGCAGTTCTTC.

The chain links TRBV28 to TRBJ1-3; 7 bases fit TRBD1. The germline V gene has CDR1 MDHEN and CDR2 SYDVKM. With 6 bases clipped from V and 4 bases from J, the junction kept 9 bases outside the gene matches. This CDR3 has 15 residues. The CDR3 is CASSLTKGGGNTIYF. In DNA, the CDR3 is TGTGCCAGCAGCTTAACGAAAGGGGGCGGAAACACCATATATTTT.

This rearrangement joins TRBV20-1 to TRBJ1-2, with no clear D. CDR3 length equals 11 residues. V shed 3 bases and J shed 5 bases, with 7 bases lying between them. CDR1 and CDR2 from the germline V gene are DFQATT and SNEGSKA (reference sequence). The CDR3 loop reads CSASGVYGYTF. Here the CDR3 DNA reads TGCAGTGCTAGTGGAGTTTATGGCTACACCTTC.

The rearrangement uses TRBV5-5 and TRBJ1-1, with D unclear. CDR1 is SGHKS, CDR2 YYEKEE, per germline (reference sequence). Trimming took off 3 bases at V and 8 bases at J, with 11 bases between the two ends. The CDR3 is made up of 12 amino acids. CDR3 coding DNA: TGTGCCAGCAGCTCCGCGGGGAGGGAAGCTTTCTTT. This translates into CASSSAGREAFF.

This clone was picked up one time. The rearrangement joins TRBV7-6 to TRBJ2-3; D is perhaps TRBD1 (7 bases). From germline, CDR1 is SGHVS and CDR2 FNYEAQ. V was clipped by 1 base and J by 4 bases, with 15 bases between them. CDR3 size: 16 residues. The CDR3 protein is CASSLESRGASDTQYF. DNA of the CDR3: TGTGCCAGCAGCTTAGAAAGCAGGGGGGCGTCAGATACGCAGTATTTT.

The rearrangement joins TRBV7-6 to TRBJ2-5, with D possibly TRBD2 on 7 matching bases. Deletions cut 1 base from V and 6 bases from J, with 12 bases between. This CDR3 region has 14 residues. Germline CDR1 and CDR2: SGHVS and FNYEAQ. In nucleotides, the CDR3 is TGTGCCAGCAGCTTAGGGAGGGGGGGCCAGACCCAGTACTTC. It yields the protein CASSLGRGGQTQYF.

The chain links TRBV3-1 (or the pseudogene TRBV3-2) to TRBJ1-5; D ambiguous. The CDR3 contains 15 residues. Germline-derived CDR1 and CDR2 are LGHDT and YNNKEL (reference sequence). Trimming took off 0 bases at V and 6 bases at J, with 12 bases between the two ends. The CDR3 protein is CASSQDLVIGQPQHF. The CDR3, as DNA: TGTGCCAGCAGCCAAGATCTGGTGATCGGTCAGCCCCAGCATTTT.

This clone was seen a few times. The chain carries TRBV5-1 and TRBJ2-1; 8 nucleotides align to TRBD1. The length of the CDR3 is 14 residues. Germline V CDR1 and CDR2: SGHRS, YFSETQ. Trimming removed 0 bases from V and 5 bases from J; junction bases left unmatched: 1. The CDR3 DNA reads as TGCGCCAGCAGCTTGGGGACAGGGAACAATGAGCAGTTCTTC. Encoded protein: CASSLGTGNNEQFF.

This clone was detected only a few times. This chain connects TRBV28 to TRBJ1-2, with TRBD1 identical over 9 bases. Germline V lookup: CDR1 MDHEN, CDR2 SYDVKM. The trim removed 6 bases at V and 2 bases at J, leaving 7 bases unmatched. The CDR3 extends over 15 amino acids. CDR3 sequence reads: CASSTLGTGNYGYTF. The CDR3 coding sequence is TGTGCCAGCAGCACGTTGGGGACAGGGAACTATGGCTACACCTTC.

V usage is TRBV6-5 and J usage is TRBJ2-3, with 9 bases lining up with TRBD1. This CDR3 spans 15 amino acids. CDR1 and CDR2 (germline): MNHEY, SVGAGI. The V and J ends lost 6 bases and 2 bases, in that order; junction bases with no gene match: 6. This chain's CDR3 is CASSHGDRDTDTQYF. CDR3 DNA: TGTGCCAGCAGCCACGGGGACAGGGACACAGATACGCAGTATTTT.

In the case of this clone: Other DNA sequences in this sample translate to the same CDR3. V and J are TRBV5-6 and TRBJ2-5; 8 positions agree with TRBD1. V shed 0 bases and J 5 bases; nucleotides not matched to a gene: 0. This CDR3 spans 13 amino acids. Germline V gene sequence: CDR1 SGHDT, CDR2 YYEEEE. The CDR3 region has the DNA TGTGCCAGCAGCTTGGACAGGGGGGAGACCCAGTACTTC. Its protein is CASSLDRGETQYF.

CDR3 bases: TGTGCCTGGAGTCCAGGGTCTGGGGCCAACGTCCTGACTTTC. Translation: CAWSPGSGANVLTF. The J gene is TRBJ2-6, the V gene TRBV30; D is perhaps TRBD1 (5 bases). V gave up 2 bases and J gave up 1 base, with 6 bases separating them. CDR3 length: 14 amino acids. Germline-derived CDR1 and CDR2 are GTSNPN and SVGIG (reference sequence).

CDR3 DNA sequence: TGTGCCAGCAGTCCCCCTAACGGGGGCGGGGAGCTGTTTTTT. It encodes CASSPPNGGGELFF. The chain has TRBV7-9 and TRBJ2-2; D is possibly TRBD2 (6 bases). In germline, CDR1 is SEHNR, CDR2 FQNEAQ (reference sequence). The CDR3 has 14 amino acids. Trimming removed 6 bases from V and 7 bases from J, with 15 bases in between.

J is TRBJ2-7 and V is TRBV4-1; a possible D gene is TRBD2 (7 bases). This CDR3 comprises 15 residues. Germline V lookup: CDR1 MGHRA, CDR2 YSYEKL. V was cut by 3 bases and J by 0 bases, with 12 bases left in between. This CDR3 is CASSQGRGVSYEQYF. DNA of the CDR3: TGCGCCAGCAGCCAGGGGAGGGGGGTCTCCTACGAGCAGTACTTC.

The rearrangement links TRBV5-1 to TRBJ2-5, with D tentatively TRBD2 (6 bases). The CDR3 is made up of 13 amino acids. Trimming removed 4 bases from V and 9 bases from J, with 16 bases in between. CDR1 is SGHRS, CDR2 YFSETQ, per germline. This CDR3 is CASSPEGSGSQYF. The CDR3, as DNA: TGCGCCAGCAGCCCGGAGGGATCTGGGTCCCAGTACTTC. Full variable domain (rest looked up from reference TRBV5-1 and TRBJ2-5): KAGVTQTPRYLIKTRGQQVTLSCSPISGHRSVSWYQQTPGQGLQFLFEYFSETQRNKGNFPGRFSGRQFSNSRSEMNVSTLELGDSALYLCASSPEGSGSQYFGPGTRLLVL.

V and J are TRBV7-8 and TRBJ1-2; possibly TRBD1 for D (5 bases). Trimming pared 1 base from V and 1 base from J, leaving 16 bases between. The CDR3 has 17 amino acids. The germline gives CDR1 SGHVS, CDR2 FQNEAQ. The CDR3 sequence is CASSLESRVAFNYGYTF. Written as DNA, the CDR3 is TGTGCCAGCAGCTTAGAGTCCAGGGTGGCCTTTAACTATGGCTACACCTTC. The whole variable domain, remainder taken from reference TRBV7-8 and TRBJ1-2, is GAGVSQSPRYKVAKRGQDVALRCDPISGHVSLFWYQQALGQGPEFLTYFQNEAQLDKSGLPSDRFFAERPEGSVSTLKIQRTQQEDSAVYLCASSLESRVAFNYGYTFGSGTRLTVV.

This chain joins TRBV4-2 and TRBJ1-1, with 9 bases matching TRBD1. The CDR3 loop spans 15 amino acids. With V trimmed by 1 base and J by 6 bases, 6 bases remained unmatched. Looked up from germline, CDR1 is LGHNA and CDR2 is YNFKEQ. The CDR3 DNA reads TGTGCCAGCAGCCAAGGGGATGACAGGGGGGCTGAAGCTTTCTTT. This encodes CASSQGDDRGAEAFF.

The rearrangement uses TRBV3-1 (or the pseudogene TRBV3-2) and TRBJ2-1, with 11 positions matching TRBD2. V lost 4 bases and J lost 4; bases outside the gene matches: 3. The CDR3 length is 15 residues. CDR1 and CDR2 from the germline V gene are LGHDT and YNNKEL (reference sequence). DNA of the CDR3: TGTGCCAGCAGCCTTAGCGGGGGGGCATACAATGAGCAGTTCTTC. Translated: CASSLSGGAYNEQFF.

The V gene is TRBV6-2 or TRBV6-3, the J gene TRBJ2-7, with TRBD1 matching over 7 bases. After removal of 4 bases from V and 5 bases from J, the junction contained 11 bases not matched to a gene. From germline, CDR1 is MNHEY and CDR2 SVGEGT. The CDR3 is 15 residues long. CDR3 DNA sequence: TGTGCCAGCAGTTCCCCTGGGGAAGGGGGCCACGAGCAGTACTTC. Translation: CASSSPGEGGHEQYF.

The rearrangement joins TRBV5-1 to TRBJ2-1; TRBD1 might be the D (5 bases). There are 14 residues in the CDR3. The germline gives CDR1 SGHRS, CDR2 YFSETQ. V was pared by 4 bases and J by 7 bases, with 15 bases between. The CDR3 coding sequence is TGCGCCAGCAGCCAGGATCAGGGTCTTAATGAGCAGTTCTTC. Amino acid sequence: CASSQDQGLNEQFF.

This clone was counted a few times. This chain connects TRBV5-6 to TRBJ2-7; 12 positions match TRBD2. This CDR3 contains 15 residues. Losses at the gene ends were 3 bases for V and 5 bases for J; bases not matched to a gene: 6. Per germline, CDR1 SGHDT and CDR2 YYEEEE. The CDR3 is CASSSLLAGGHEQYF. CDR3 bases: TGTGCCAGCAGCTCACTACTAGCGGGGGGCCACGAGCAGTACTTC.

The CDR3 bases are TGCGCCAGCAGCTCAGCGGGACAGGGCAACACTGAAGCTTTCTTT. It specifies CASSSAGQGNTEAFF. V usage is TRBV5-1 and J usage is TRBJ1-1, with TRBD1 matching over 9 bases. Per germline, CDR1 SGHRS and CDR2 YFSETQ. This CDR3 comprises 15 residues. J gave up 2 bases and V 3 bases, and 5 bases lay outside the gene matches.

The chain carries TRBV2 and TRBJ1-4, with TRBD1 as a possible D gene (6 bases). V gave up 3 bases and J gave up 4 bases, with 12 bases separating them. Germline V gene data show CDR1 as SNHLY and CDR2 as FYNNEI. The CDR3 is made up of 15 amino acids. CDR3 sequence: CASSEFAGDNEKLFF. CDR3 DNA sequence: TGTGCCAGCAGTGAGTTTGCAGGGGATAATGAAAAACTGTTTTTT.

V and J are TRBV3-1 (or the pseudogene TRBV3-2) and TRBJ2-3; 14 nucleotides line up with TRBD2. The CDR3 totals 18 residues. Germline lookup yields CDR1 LGHDT and CDR2 YNNKEL (reference sequence). Trimming at V came to 4 bases and at J to 8 bases, leaving 14 bases not matched to a gene. DNA of the CDR3: TGTGCCAGCAGCCCCGGGACTAGCGGGGGCCACTCCTGGGGTACGCAGTATTTT. The encoded protein is CASSPGTSGGHSWGTQYF.

The chain recombines TRBV18 with TRBJ1-4; perhaps TRBD1 as D (5 bases). The germline V gene has CDR1 KGHSH and CDR2 LQKENI. This CDR3 has 14 amino acids. Trimming shortened V by 2 bases and J by 6 bases, and 10 bases separated the two germline ends. This CDR3 reads CASSPSGGDEKLFF. The CDR3, as DNA: TGTGCCAGCTCACCATCGGGGGGTGATGAAAAACTGTTTTTT.

The chain uses TRBV4-1 and TRBJ2-7; 8 nucleotides line up with TRBD2. This CDR3 is built from 20 residues. V gave up 3 bases and J gave up 5 bases; unmatched junction bases: 24. CDR1 is MGHRA, CDR2 YSYEKL, per germline. This CDR3 reads CASSHPHGGGYMGPGNEQYF. CDR3 coding DNA: TGCGCCAGCAGCCATCCCCACGGGGGGGGATATATGGGGCCCGGGAACGAGCAGTACTTC.